The TCR beta chain under discussion was sequenced for a study of OX40 agonist ivuxolimab in advanced cancers. Background on the study: Treatment of patients was with ivuxolimab, an agonistic anti-OX40 (CD134) antibody. Prior therapy, whether anti-PD-1, anti-PD-L1 or anti-CTLA-4, was allowed, and approximately 37% had some. Overall study results and limits: More expanded clones were found, on average, in CD8+ than in CD4+ T cells. Antigen specificity was not determined for the expanded peripheral T cells.

Repertoires were generated with immunoSEQ multiplex PCR, while TCRdb's copy carries only in-frame clones and drops some. This sample has 30,000 to 40,000 clones, with roughly 80% found just once. Worth noting for this clone: The target antigen is unknown.

This CDR3 is 13 amino acids long. The ends were cut back, 0 bases at V and 2 bases at J, with 5 bases in the middle. CDR1 and CDR2 (germline): SGHRS, YFSETQ. This TCR derives from an adult with an advanced solid tumor such as melanoma, head and neck, liver or kidney cancer. This chain joins TRBV5-1 and TRBJ1-2; no clear D gene. This material consisted of CD4+ or CD8+ T cells sorted from blood, taken in a trial of the OX40 agonist ivuxolimab. DNA for the CDR3: TGCGCCAGCAGCTTGGCTGGGAACTATGGCTACACCTTC. Its translation is CASSLAGNYGYTF.